The subject of this entry is one TCR beta chain. This clonotype came up many times. No antigen is known for it. Base qualities were left out, and no much larger clone turns up one base away. The data derive from a study of T-cell reconstitution after alpha-beta-depleted transplantation in children listed by TCRdb under 2016. Study-level background: Using TCR repertoire profiling, the study quantitatively followed how T-cell immune reconstitution unfolded in children after TCRalphabeta/CD19-depleted allogeneic hematopoietic cell transplantation.

The CDR3 covers 13 residues, taking in both the cysteine and the phenylalanine. The DNA shown is the 39-base CDR3, in frame from base 1. Via the germline V gene (reference sequence), CDR1 is DFQATT and CDR2 SNEGSKA. V and J lose 0 bases and 3 bases, and a span of 9 bases separates them. The library was made by PCR. Sequencing was carried out with an Illumina HiSeq 2500. TCR library preparation used molecular barcoding, with unique molecular identifiers applied to normalize quantification of the TCRbeta repertoire. TCRdb cleaned the public reads at Q25 with fastp, built clones with MiXCR and kept in-frame beta chains. Records with the same CDR3 protein are collapsed into one entry carrying the most frequent genes and DNA. Recorded for this sample are about 410,000 distinct CDR3 sequences; roughly 20% of them occurred a single time. Of the sample, approximately 3.9% falls within the top ten clones.

This sequence originates from a human donor who donated a stem cell graft to a child with acute myeloid leukemia. The rearranged segments are TRBV20-1 and TRBJ2-7, and TRBD1 may be the D gene, going by 5 matching bases. The source material was PBMCs from the stem cell graft donor, sampled from the stem cell graft. The CDR3 corresponds to CSARDPQGYEQYF. The DNA is TGCAGTGCTAGAGATCCCCAGGGCTACGAGCAGTACTTC.